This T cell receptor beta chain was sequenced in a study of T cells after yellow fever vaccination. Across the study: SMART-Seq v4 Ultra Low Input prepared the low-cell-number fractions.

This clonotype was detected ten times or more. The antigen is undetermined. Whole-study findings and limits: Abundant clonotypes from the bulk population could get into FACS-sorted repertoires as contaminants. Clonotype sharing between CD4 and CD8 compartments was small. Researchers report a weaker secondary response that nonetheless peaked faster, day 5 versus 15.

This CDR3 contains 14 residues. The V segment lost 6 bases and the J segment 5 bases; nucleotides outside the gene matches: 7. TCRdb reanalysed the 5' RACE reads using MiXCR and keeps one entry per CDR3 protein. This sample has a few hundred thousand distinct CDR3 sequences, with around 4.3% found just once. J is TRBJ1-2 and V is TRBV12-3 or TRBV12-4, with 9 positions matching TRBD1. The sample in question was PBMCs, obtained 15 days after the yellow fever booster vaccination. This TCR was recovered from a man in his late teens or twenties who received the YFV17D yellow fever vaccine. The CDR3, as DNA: TGTGCCAGCAGATCACAGGGGGCACAATATGGCTACACCTTC. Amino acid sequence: CASRSQGAQYGYTF.